A selection of T cell receptor beta chains follows, all from one sample in a study of T cells after yellow fever vaccination. In TCRdb, the 5' RACE reads were re-called with MiXCR into one record per CDR3 protein. Of about 350,000 distinct CDR3 sequences listed, roughly 8% are singletons. The specimen was PBMCs, collected 35 to 50 days after the first yellow fever vaccination. These receptors were collected from a man aged 18 to 35 who received the YFV17D yellow fever vaccine. Both conserved end residues are part of each CDR3. The D gene is left open where the match is weak. Only some rows state a clone size, as once, few, many or a class for expanded clones.

TRBD1	TRBV30	few	TRBJ1-2	CAWQLTGSGGYTF	TGTGCCTGGCAGTTGACAGGGTCGGGAGGCTACACCTTC
NA	TRBV7-2	few	TRBJ2-5	CASSGQAVETQYF	TGTGCCAGCAGCGGGCAGGCCGTAGAGACCCAGTACTTC
NA	TRBV20-1	few	TRBJ2-3	CSALPQTDTQYF	TGCAGTGCCCTACCACAGACAGATACGCAGTATTTT
TRBD2	TRBV5-1	NA	TRBJ2-1	CASREPFSGTSVNEQFF	TGCGCCAGCAGAGAGCCTTTCTCCGGGACTAGCGTCAATGAGCAGTTCTTC
TRBD2	TRBV3-1	NA	TRBJ2-5	CASSQDGTSGVKDQYF	TGTGCCAGCAGCCAAGACGGGACTAGCGGGGTGAAAGACCAGTACTTC
NA	TRBV7-8	few	TRBJ2-5	CASSPRDAGETQYF	TGTGCCAGCAGCCCCAGGGACGCGGGAGAGACCCAGTACTTC
NA	TRBV13	NA	TRBJ2-3	CASTIGGGAGTDTQYF	TGTGCCAGCACCATAGGGGGTGGGGCAGGCACAGATACGCAGTATTTT
NA	TRBV21-1	few	TRBJ2-1	CASSTLPRGLRNNEQFF	TGTGCCAGCAGCACCCTCCCCCGGGGACTGCGAAACAATGAGCAGTTCTTC
NA	TRBV4-1	few	TRBJ2-3	CASSQGRGWADTQYF	TGCGCCAGCAGCCAAGGTCGGGGGTGGGCAGATACGCAGTATTTT
NA	TRBV7-3	few	TRBJ2-5	CASSLGGHETQYF	TGTGCCAGCAGCTTGGGGGGGCACGAGACCCAGTACTTC
NA	TRBV20-1	NA	TRBJ1-1	CSAEEGEGFDTEAFF	TGCAGTGCGGAGGAGGGGGAAGGGTTCGACACTGAAGCTTTCTTT
TRBD1	TRBV4-2	few	TRBJ1-5	CASSQETGGRQPQHF	TGTGCCAGCAGCCAGGAGACAGGGGGACGTCAGCCCCAGCATTTT
NA	TRBV5-4	many	TRBJ2-3	CASSGETYTFTDTQYF	TGTGCCAGCTCCGGGGAGACTTATACTTTCACAGATACGCAGTATTTT
NA	TRBV5-1	many	TRBJ2-1	CASSSDSNSYNEQFF	TGCGCCAGCAGCTCGGACAGTAACTCCTACAATGAGCAGTTCTTC
NA	TRBV11-1	NA	TRBJ1-1	CASSLTRSLRQRSNSNTEAFF	TGTGCCAGCAGCTTAACACGTAGTCTTCGTCAGAGATCAAATTCGAACACTGAAGCTTTCTTT
NA	TRBV11-2	NA	TRBJ1-5	CASSLYLAGRPRFNQPQHF	TGTGCCAGCAGCTTATATCTGGCAGGTCGACCGAGATTCAATCAGCCCCAGCATTTT
NA	TRBV4-2	few	TRBJ2-1	CASSQVTTAYNEQFF	TGTGCCAGCAGCCAAGTCACGACCGCCTACAATGAGCAGTTCTTC
TRBD2	TRBV6-5	once	TRBJ2-7	CASSYGSGGSYEQYF	TGTGCCAGCAGTTACGGGTCGGGGGGATCCTACGAGCAGTACTTC
TRBD2	TRBV6-2/TRBV6-3	NA	TRBJ2-1	CASSYSSLAGGPGGNEQFF	TGTGCCAGCAGTTACTCGAGTCTAGCGGGGGGTCCAGGAGGGAATGAGCAGTTCTTC